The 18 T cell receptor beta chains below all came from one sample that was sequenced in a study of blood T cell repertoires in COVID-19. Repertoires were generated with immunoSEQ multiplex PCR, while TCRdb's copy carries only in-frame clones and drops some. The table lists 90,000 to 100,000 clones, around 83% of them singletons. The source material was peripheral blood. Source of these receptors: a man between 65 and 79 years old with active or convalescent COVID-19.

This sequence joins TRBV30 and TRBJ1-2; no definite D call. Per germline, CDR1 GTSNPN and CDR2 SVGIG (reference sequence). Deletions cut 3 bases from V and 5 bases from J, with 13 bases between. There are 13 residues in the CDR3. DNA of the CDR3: TGTGCCTGGAGCGGAGGAGGGCCATATGGCTACACCTTC. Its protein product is CAWSGGGPYGYTF. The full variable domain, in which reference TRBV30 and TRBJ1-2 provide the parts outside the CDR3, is SQTIHQWPATLVQPVGSPLSLECTVEGTSNPNLYWYRQAAGRGLQLLFYSVGIGQISSEVPQNLSASRPQDRQFILSSKKLLLSDSGFYLCAWSGGGPYGYTFGSGTRLTVV.

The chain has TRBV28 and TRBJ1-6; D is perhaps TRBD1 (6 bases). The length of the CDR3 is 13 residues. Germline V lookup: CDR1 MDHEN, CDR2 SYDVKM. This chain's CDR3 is CAHVGGRNSPLHF. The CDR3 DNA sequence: TGTGCTCACGTGGGGGGGCGGAATTCACCCCTCCACTTT.

CDR3 sequence (DNA): TGTGCCAGCTCACCATTGCTAGAAGGACAGGGAGCCGAGCAGTACTTC. Protein sequence: CASSPLLEGQGAEQYF. The rearrangement links TRBV18 to TRBJ2-7; the match to TRBD1 covers 8 bases. This CDR3 spans 16 amino acids. Germline assignment: CDR1 KGHSH and CDR2 LQKENI. Trimming at V came to 2 bases and at J to 6 bases, leaving 12 bases not matched to a gene.

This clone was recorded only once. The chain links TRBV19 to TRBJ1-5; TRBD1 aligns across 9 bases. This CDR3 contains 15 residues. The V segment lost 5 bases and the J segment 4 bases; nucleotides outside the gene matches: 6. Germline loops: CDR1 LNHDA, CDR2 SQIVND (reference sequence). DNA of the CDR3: TGTGCCAGTAGTGCGGCACAGGGGGCGAATCAGCCCCAGCATTTT. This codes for CASSAAQGANQPQHF.

In nucleotides, the CDR3 is TGTGCCAGCAGTTACGGGGGCGGGCAGCCCCAGCATTTT. Its translation: CASSYGGGQPQHF. This rearrangement joins TRBV6-5 to TRBJ1-5; perhaps TRBD1 as D (6 bases). The CDR3 totals 13 residues. V lost 2 bases, J lost 7 bases, and 9 bases lay in between. The germline V gene has CDR1 MNHEY and CDR2 SVGAGI.

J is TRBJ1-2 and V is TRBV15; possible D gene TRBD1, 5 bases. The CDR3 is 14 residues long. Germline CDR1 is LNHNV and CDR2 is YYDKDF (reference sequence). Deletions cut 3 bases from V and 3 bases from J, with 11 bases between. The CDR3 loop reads CATSRGGNYYGYTF. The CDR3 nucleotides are TGTGCCACCAGCAGGGGGGGGAATTACTATGGCTACACCTTC.

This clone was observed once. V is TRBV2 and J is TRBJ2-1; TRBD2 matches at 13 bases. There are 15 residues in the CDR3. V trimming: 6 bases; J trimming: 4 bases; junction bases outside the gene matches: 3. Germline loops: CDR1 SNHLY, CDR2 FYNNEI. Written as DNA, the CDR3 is TGTGCCAGCAGACAACTAGCGGGGGGGTACAATGAGCAGTTCTTC. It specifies CASRQLAGGYNEQFF. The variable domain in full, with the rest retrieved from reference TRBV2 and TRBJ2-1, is EPEVTQTPSHQVTQMGQEVILRCVPISNHLYFYWYRQILGQKVEFLVSFYNNEISEKSEIFDDQFSVERPDGSNFTLKIRSTKLEDSAMYFCASRQLAGGYNEQFFGPGTRLTVL.

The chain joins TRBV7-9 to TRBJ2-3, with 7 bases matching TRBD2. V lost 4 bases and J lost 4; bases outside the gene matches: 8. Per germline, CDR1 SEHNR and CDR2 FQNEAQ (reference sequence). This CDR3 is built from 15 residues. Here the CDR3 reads CASSSMGRDPDTQYF. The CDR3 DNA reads TGTGCCAGCAGCTCCATGGGGAGGGATCCAGATACGCAGTATTTT. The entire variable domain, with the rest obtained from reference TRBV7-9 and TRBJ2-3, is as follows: DTGVSQNPRHKITKRGQNVTFRCDPISEHNRLYWYRQTLGQGPEFLTYFQNEAQLEKSRLLSDRFSAERPKGSFSTLEIQRTEQGDSAMYLCASSSMGRDPDTQYFGPGTRLTVL.

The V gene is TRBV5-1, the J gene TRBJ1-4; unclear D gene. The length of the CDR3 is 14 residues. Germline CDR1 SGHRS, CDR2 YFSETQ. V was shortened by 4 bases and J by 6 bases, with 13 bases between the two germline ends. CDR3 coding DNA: TGCGCCAGCAGCCCGGACGGGAATTATGAAAAACTGTTTTTT. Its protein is CASSPDGNYEKLFF.

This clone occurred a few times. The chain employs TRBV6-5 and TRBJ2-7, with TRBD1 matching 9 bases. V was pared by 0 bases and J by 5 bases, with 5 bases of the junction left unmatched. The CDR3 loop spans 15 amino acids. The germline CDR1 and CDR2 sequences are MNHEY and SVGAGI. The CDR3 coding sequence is TGTGCCAGCAGTTACTCGTGGACAGGGGATCACGAGCAGTACTTC. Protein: CASSYSWTGDHEQYF.

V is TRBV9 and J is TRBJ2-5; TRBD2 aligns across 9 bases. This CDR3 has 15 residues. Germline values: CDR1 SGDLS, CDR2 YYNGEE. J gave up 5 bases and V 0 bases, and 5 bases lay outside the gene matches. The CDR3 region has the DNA TGTGCCAGCAGCGTAGGCGGGGGGGTGCGGGAGACCCAGTACTTC. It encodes CASSVGGGVRETQYF.

Here the CDR3 reads CASSYRGLGTGELFF. CDR3 DNA: TGTGCCAGCAGTTACAGGGGGCTAGGTACCGGGGAGCTGTTTTTT. The chain links TRBV6-5 to TRBJ2-2, with TRBD1 matching over 7 bases. J gave up 5 bases and V 2 bases, and 5 bases lay outside the gene matches. Germline V gene data show CDR1 as MNHEY and CDR2 as SVGAGI. The CDR3 spans 15 residues.

The CDR3 DNA follows: TGTGCCAGCAGCCTACCAAGGGGAATGAACACTGAAGCTTTCTTT. Amino acids: CASSLPRGMNTEAFF. The chain carries TRBV28 and TRBJ1-1, with D tentatively TRBD1 (5 bases). The germline CDR1 and CDR2 sequences are MDHEN and SYDVKM. CDR3 size: 15 residues. Trimming shortened V by 6 bases and J by 0 bases, and 14 bases separated the two germline ends.

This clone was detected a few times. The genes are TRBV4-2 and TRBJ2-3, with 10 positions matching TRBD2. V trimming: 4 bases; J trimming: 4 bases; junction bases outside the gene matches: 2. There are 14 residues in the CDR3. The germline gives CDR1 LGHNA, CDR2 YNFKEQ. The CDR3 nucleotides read TGTGCCAGCAGCCGGGGACTAGCGCCAGATACGCAGTATTTT. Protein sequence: CASSRGLAPDTQYF.

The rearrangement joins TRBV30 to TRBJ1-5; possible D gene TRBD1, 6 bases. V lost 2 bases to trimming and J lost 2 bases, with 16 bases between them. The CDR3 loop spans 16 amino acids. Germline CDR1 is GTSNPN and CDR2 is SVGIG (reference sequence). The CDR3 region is CAWSHRENAGNQPQHF. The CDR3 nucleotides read TGTGCCTGGAGTCACAGGGAGAACGCGGGCAATCAGCCCCAGCATTTT.

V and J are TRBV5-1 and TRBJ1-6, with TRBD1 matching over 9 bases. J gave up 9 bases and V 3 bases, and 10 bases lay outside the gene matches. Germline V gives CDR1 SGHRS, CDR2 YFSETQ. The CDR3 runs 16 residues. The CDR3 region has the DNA TGCGCCAGCAGCTCACAGGGGGCTAATAAACCTTCACCCCTCCACTTT. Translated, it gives CASSSQGANKPSPLHF.

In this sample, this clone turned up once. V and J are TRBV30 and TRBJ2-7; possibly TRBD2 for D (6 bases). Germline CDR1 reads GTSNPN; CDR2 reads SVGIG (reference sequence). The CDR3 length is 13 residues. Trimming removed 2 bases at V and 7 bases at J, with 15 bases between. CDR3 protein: CAWSPLATWEQYF. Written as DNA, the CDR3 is TGTGCCTGGAGTCCACTAGCTACCTGGGAGCAGTACTTC.

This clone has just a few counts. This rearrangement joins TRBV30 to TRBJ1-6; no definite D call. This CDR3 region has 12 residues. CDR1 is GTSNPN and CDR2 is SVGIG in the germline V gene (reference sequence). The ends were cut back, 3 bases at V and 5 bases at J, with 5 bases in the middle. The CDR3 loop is CAWSYNNSPLHF. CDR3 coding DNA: TGTGCCTGGAGCTATAATAATTCACCCCTCCACTTT.